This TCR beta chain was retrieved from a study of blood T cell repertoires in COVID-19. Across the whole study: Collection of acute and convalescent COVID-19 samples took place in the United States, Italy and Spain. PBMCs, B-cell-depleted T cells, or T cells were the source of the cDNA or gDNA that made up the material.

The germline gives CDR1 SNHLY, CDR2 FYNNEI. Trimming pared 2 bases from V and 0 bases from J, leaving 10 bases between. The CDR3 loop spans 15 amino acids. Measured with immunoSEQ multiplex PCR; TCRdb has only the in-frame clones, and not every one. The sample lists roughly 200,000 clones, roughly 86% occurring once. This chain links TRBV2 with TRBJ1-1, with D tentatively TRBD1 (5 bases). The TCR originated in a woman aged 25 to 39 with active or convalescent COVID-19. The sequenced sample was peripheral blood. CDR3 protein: CASSENRQLNTEAFF. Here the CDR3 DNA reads TGTGCCAGCAGTGAAAACAGACAGCTGAACACTGAAGCTTTCTTT.